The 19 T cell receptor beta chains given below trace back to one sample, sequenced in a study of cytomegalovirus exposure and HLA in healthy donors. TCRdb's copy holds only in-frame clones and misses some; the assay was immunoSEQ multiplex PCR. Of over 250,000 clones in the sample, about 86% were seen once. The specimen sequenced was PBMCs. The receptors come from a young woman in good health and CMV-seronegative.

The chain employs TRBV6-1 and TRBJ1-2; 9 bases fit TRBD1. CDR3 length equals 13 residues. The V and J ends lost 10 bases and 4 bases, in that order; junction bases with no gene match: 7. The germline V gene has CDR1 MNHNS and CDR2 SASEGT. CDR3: CAIYRGRPYGYTF. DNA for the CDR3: TGTGCCATCTACAGGGGGCGGCCCTATGGCTACACCTTC.

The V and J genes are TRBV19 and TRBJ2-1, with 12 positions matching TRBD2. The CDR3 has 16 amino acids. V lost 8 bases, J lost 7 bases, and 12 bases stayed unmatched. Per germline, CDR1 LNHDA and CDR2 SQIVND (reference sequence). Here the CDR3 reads CASARTSGVTMNEQFF. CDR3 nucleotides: TGTGCCAGTGCTCGGACTAGCGGGGTCACAATGAATGAGCAGTTCTTC.

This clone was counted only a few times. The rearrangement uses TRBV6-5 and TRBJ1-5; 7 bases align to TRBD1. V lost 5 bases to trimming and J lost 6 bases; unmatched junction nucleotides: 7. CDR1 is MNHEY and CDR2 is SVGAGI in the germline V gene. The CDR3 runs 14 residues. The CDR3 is CASSRTGAAQPQHF. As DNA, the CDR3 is TGTGCCAGCAGTCGTACAGGGGCAGCTCAGCCCCAGCATTTT.

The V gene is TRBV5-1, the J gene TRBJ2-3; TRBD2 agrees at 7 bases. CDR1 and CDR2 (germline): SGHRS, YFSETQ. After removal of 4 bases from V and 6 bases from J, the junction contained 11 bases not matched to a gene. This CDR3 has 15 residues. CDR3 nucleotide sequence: TGCGCCAGCAGCCGCGGGAGTCCCCGGAAGGATACGCAGTATTTT. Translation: CASSRGSPRKDTQYF.

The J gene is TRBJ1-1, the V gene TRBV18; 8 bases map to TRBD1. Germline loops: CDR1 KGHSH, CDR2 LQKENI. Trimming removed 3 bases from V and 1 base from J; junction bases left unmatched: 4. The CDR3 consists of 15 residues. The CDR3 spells CASSPTGQGNTEAFF. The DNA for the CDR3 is TGTGCCAGCTCACCCACCGGACAGGGGAACACTGAAGCTTTCTTT.

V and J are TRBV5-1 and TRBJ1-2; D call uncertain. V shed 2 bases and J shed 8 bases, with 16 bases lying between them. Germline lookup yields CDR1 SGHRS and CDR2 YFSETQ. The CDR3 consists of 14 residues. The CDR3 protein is CASSFIQTKSGYTF. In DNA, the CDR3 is TGCGCCAGCAGCTTCATTCAGACAAAGAGCGGCTACACCTTC.

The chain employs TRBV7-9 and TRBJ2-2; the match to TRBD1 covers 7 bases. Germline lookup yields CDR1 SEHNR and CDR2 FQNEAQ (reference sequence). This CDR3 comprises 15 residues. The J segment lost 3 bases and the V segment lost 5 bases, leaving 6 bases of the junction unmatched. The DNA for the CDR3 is TGTGCCAGCAGCATCGACAGGGTTCACACCGGGGAGCTGTTTTTT. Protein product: CASSIDRVHTGELFF. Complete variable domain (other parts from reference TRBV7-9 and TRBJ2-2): DTGVSQNPRHKITKRGQNVTFRCDPISEHNRLYWYRQTLGQGPEFLTYFQNEAQLEKSRLLSDRFSAERPKGSFSTLEIQRTEQGDSAMYLCASSIDRVHTGELFFGEGSRLTVL.

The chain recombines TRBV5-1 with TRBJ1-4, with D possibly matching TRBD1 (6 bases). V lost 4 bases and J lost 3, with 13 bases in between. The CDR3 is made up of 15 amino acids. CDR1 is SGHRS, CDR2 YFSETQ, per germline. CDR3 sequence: CASSQGGAANEKLFF. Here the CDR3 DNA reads TGCGCCAGCAGCCAAGGGGGGGCTGCTAATGAAAAACTGTTTTTT.

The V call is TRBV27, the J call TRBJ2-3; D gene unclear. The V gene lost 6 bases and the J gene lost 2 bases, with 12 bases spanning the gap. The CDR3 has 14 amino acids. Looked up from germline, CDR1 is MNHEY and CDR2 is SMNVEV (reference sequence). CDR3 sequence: CASSSSRYTDTQYF. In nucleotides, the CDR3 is TGTGCCAGCAGCTCTAGTCGTTACACAGATACGCAGTATTTT.

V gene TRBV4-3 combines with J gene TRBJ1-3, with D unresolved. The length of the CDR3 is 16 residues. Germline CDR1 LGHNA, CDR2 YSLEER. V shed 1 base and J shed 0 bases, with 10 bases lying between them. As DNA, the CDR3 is TGCGCCAGCAGCCAAGGGTCGGGTTACTCTGGAAACACCATATATTTT. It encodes CASSQGSGYSGNTIYF.

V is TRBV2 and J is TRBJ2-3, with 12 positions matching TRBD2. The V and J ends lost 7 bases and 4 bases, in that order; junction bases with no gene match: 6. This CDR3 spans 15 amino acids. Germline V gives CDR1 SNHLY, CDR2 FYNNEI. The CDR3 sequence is CASTRLAGVPDTQYF. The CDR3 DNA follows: TGTGCCAGCACCCGACTAGCGGGAGTGCCAGATACGCAGTATTTT.

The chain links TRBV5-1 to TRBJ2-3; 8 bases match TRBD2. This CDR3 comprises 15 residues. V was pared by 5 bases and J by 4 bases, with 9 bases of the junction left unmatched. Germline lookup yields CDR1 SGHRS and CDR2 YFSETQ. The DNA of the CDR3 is TGCGCCAGCAGGGTTGTGGGACTAGTCCCAGATACGCAGTATTTT. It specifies CASRVVGLVPDTQYF.

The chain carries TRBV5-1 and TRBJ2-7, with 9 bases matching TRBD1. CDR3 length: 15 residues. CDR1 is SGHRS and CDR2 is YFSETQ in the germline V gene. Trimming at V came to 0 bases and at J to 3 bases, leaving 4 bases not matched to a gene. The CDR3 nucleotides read TGCGCCAGCAGCTTGGCCAGGGGACAGGGCTACGAGCAGTACTTC. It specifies CASSLARGQGYEQYF.

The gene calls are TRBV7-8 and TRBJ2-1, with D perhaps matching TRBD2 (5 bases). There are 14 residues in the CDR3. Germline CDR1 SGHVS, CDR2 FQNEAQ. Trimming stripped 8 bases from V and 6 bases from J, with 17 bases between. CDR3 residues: CASRPKEEPNEQFF. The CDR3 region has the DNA TGTGCCAGCCGCCCCAAGGAGGAGCCCAATGAGCAGTTCTTC.

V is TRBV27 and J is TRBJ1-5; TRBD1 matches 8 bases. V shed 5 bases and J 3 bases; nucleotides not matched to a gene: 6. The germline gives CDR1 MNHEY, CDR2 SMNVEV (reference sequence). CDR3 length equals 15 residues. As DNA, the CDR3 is TGTGCCAGCAGTCCGGGACAGGACTTCAATCAGCCCCAGCATTTT. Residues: CASSPGQDFNQPQHF.

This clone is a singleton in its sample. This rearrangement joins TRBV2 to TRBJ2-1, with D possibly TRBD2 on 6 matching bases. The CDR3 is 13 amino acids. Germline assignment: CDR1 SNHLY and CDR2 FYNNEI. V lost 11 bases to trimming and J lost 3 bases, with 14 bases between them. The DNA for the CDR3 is TGTGCCCAGGTGGCGGGGCTCTACAATGAGCAGTTCTTC. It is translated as CAQVAGLYNEQFF.

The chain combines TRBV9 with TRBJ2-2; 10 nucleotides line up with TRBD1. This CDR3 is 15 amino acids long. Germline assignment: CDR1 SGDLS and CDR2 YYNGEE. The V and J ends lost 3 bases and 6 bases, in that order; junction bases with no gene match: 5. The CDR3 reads CASSAWGQGPGELFF. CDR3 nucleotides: TGTGCCAGCAGCGCCTGGGGACAGGGGCCCGGGGAGCTGTTTTTT.

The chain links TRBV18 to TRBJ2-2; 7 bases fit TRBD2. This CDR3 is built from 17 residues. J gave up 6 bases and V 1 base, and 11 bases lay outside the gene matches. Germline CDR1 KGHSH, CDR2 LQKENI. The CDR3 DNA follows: TGTGCCAGCTCACCACAGGGTGCGGGAGAGCATCCCGGGGAGCTGTTTTTT. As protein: CASSPQGAGEHPGELFF.

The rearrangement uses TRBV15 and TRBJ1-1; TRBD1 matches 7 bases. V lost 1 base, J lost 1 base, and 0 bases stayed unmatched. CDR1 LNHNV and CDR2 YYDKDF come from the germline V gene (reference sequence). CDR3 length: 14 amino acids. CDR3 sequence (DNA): TGTGCCACCAGCAGAGGACAGGGGAACACTGAAGCTTTCTTT. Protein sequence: CATSRGQGNTEAFF.